The 32 T cell receptor beta chains reported below all come from one sample, sequenced in a study of blood T cell repertoires in COVID-19. Assay: immunoSEQ multiplex PCR; the TCRdb copy retains only in-frame clones and omits some. The sample yields some 80,000 clones, almost 90% seen once. The specimen was peripheral blood. The receptor source for this set is a human donor in a cohort sampled during active COVID-19.

V is TRBV3-1 (or the pseudogene TRBV3-2) and J is TRBJ2-1, with TRBD2 identical over 9 bases. Germline V CDR1 and CDR2: LGHDT, YNNKEL (reference sequence). There are 14 residues in the CDR3. After removal of 4 bases from V and 9 bases from J, the junction contained 7 bases not matched to a gene. The CDR3 DNA reads TGTGCCAGCAGCCCGGCGGCGGGGGGGATTGAGCAGTTCTTC. It translates to CASSPAAGGIEQFF.

This chain uses TRBV27 with TRBJ2-7; 9 nucleotides agree with TRBD1. This CDR3 has 14 residues. Germline loops: CDR1 MNHEY, CDR2 SMNVEV (reference sequence). The trim removed 4 bases at V and 4 bases at J, leaving 5 bases unmatched. CDR3 sequence: CASSYGDRVYEQYF. For the CDR3, the DNA is TGTGCCAGCAGTTACGGGGACAGGGTGTACGAGCAGTACTTC.

The chain couples TRBV28 to TRBJ1-5; 8 nucleotides line up with TRBD1. Germline V gives CDR1 MDHEN, CDR2 SYDVKM. This CDR3 contains 17 residues. V was pared by 4 bases and J by 4 bases, with 12 bases of the junction left unmatched. CDR3 sequence reads: CASSSTGQGRKNQPQHF. CDR3 DNA: TGTGCCAGCAGTTCCACTGGACAGGGAAGAAAGAATCAGCCCCAGCATTTT.

CDR3 loop: CATGRMDSYEQYF. CDR3 in DNA: TGTGCCACAGGCCGGATGGACTCCTACGAGCAGTACTTC. This chain connects TRBV2 to TRBJ2-7; no clear D gene. Per the germline V gene, CDR1 is SNHLY and CDR2 is FYNNEI. Trimming shortened V by 10 bases and J by 0 bases, and 13 bases separated the two germline ends. CDR3 size: 13 residues. The variable domain in full, completed from reference TRBV2 and TRBJ2-7, reads EPEVTQTPSHQVTQMGQEVILRCVPISNHLYFYWYRQILGQKVEFLVSFYNNEISEKSEIFDDQFSVERPDGSNFTLKIRSTKLEDSAMYFCATGRMDSYEQYFGPGTRLTVT.

The rearrangement joins TRBV12-3 or TRBV12-4 to TRBJ1-4; D is undetermined. Trimming removed 7 bases at V and 4 bases at J, with 7 bases between. The CDR3 spans 12 residues. CDR3 in DNA: TGTGCCAGCACCGTTTATAATGAAAAACTGTTTTTT. It specifies CASTVYNEKLFF.

The chain is built from TRBV9 and TRBJ2-1; 8 bases map to TRBD2. This CDR3 is built from 14 residues. Germline V gene sequence: CDR1 SGDLS, CDR2 YYNGEE. V was clipped by 3 bases and J by 4 bases; unmatched bases: 3. This CDR3 reads CASSGRGVYNEQFF. The CDR3 DNA follows: TGTGCCAGCAGCGGGCGGGGGGTTTACAATGAGCAGTTCTTC.

This clone has only one observation. The chain combines TRBV5-5 with TRBJ2-7, with D possibly matching TRBD2 (6 bases). V was pared by 4 bases and J by 2 bases, with 16 bases between. The CDR3 is 15 residues long. Per the germline V gene, CDR1 is SGHKS and CDR2 is YYEKEE (reference sequence). The CDR3 sequence: CASSHTGTPAYEQYF. The CDR3, as DNA: TGTGCCAGCAGCCACACCGGGACTCCCGCCTACGAGCAGTACTTC.

The V call is TRBV4-3, the J call TRBJ1-1, with D perhaps TRBD1 (5 bases). Trimming removed 4 bases at V and 0 bases at J, with 12 bases between. The CDR3 runs 15 residues. The germline gives CDR1 LGHNA, CDR2 YSLEER. CDR3 sequence (DNA): TGCGCCAGCAGCCGTTCACGGGGGGTGAACACTGAAGCTTTCTTT. Its translation is CASSRSRGVNTEAFF.

This sequence joins TRBV5-4 and TRBJ2-5; TRBD2 aligns across 7 bases. The CDR3 length is 16 residues. V lost 3 bases and J lost 3; bases outside the gene matches: 11. In germline, CDR1 is SGHNT, CDR2 YYREEE (reference sequence). The CDR3 protein is CASSSPGTTLKETQYF. CDR3 nucleotide sequence: TGTGCCAGCAGCTCCCCCGGGACTACCTTGAAAGAGACCCAGTACTTC.

The chain carries TRBV6-1 and TRBJ1-5, with TRBD1 identical over 9 bases. CDR3 length: 14 amino acids. Germline V lookup: CDR1 MNHNS, CDR2 SASEGT. J was trimmed by 6 bases and V by 3 bases; bases with no gene match: 3. The CDR3 loop is CASSEGTGFQPQHF. The CDR3 nucleotides read TGTGCCAGCAGTGAGGGGACAGGGTTTCAGCCCCAGCATTTT.

The genes are TRBV25-1 and TRBJ2-2, with TRBD2 matching over 7 bases. Germline trimming cut 2 bases from V and 1 base from J; bases unmatched to any gene: 7. This CDR3 is built from 17 residues. Germline V lookup: CDR1 MGHDK, CDR2 SYGVNS. The CDR3 is CASSEISASGNTGELFF. The CDR3 DNA follows: TGTGCCAGCAGTGAAATCTCGGCTAGCGGGAACACCGGGGAGCTGTTTTTT.

V usage is TRBV9 and J usage is TRBJ1-2; the match to TRBD1 covers 11 bases. J lost 0 bases, V lost 6 bases, and 10 bases had no gene match. Germline V gene sequence: CDR1 SGDLS, CDR2 YYNGEE. This CDR3 has 17 amino acids. The CDR3 region is CASTKGTGGRSNYGYTF. In DNA, the CDR3 is TGTGCCAGCACTAAGGGGACAGGGGGACGCTCTAACTATGGCTACACCTTC.

The V gene is TRBV11-2, the J gene TRBJ2-7, with TRBD2 matching 8 bases. The CDR3 length is 16 residues. Germline V CDR1 and CDR2: SGHAT, FQNNGV. After removal of 3 bases from V and 6 bases from J, the junction contained 13 bases not matched to a gene. The CDR3 protein is CASSFTGRGGAGEQYF. CDR3 DNA sequence: TGTGCCAGCAGCTTCACAGGTCGGGGGGGCGCGGGCGAGCAGTACTTC.

The chain carries TRBV5-1 and TRBJ2-5, with 8 nucleotides matching TRBD2. The V gene end was trimmed by 1 base and the J gene end by 3 bases; junction bases not matched to a gene: 2. From germline, CDR1 is SGHRS and CDR2 YFSETQ. The CDR3 has 14 residues. CDR3 sequence: CASSLSGGKETQYF. For the CDR3, the DNA is TGCGCCAGCAGCTTGTCGGGAGGGAAAGAGACCCAGTACTTC.

The chain combines TRBV10-3 with TRBJ2-7, with TRBD1 matching 9 bases. There are 15 residues in the CDR3. V was clipped by 0 bases and J by 3 bases; unmatched bases: 3. Germline V gene data show CDR1 as ENHRY and CDR2 as SYGVKD. The CDR3 DNA is TGTGCCATCAGTGAGTCTCAGGACAGGGGCTACGAGCAGTACTTC. This translates into CAISESQDRGYEQYF.

This clone was seen at least ten times. This rearrangement joins TRBV29-1 to TRBJ2-3; 13 nucleotides align to TRBD2. Germline CDR1 is SQVTM and CDR2 is ANQGSEA. The CDR3 totals 17 residues. V lost 6 bases to trimming and J lost 0 bases; unmatched junction nucleotides: 9. CDR3 region: CSVDTSGGATSTDTQYF. The CDR3 DNA is TGCAGCGTCGATACTAGCGGGGGGGCCACTAGCACAGATACGCAGTATTTT.

This clone occurred once. The chain recombines TRBV2 with TRBJ2-6; D may be TRBD2 (7 bases). V lost 5 bases to trimming and J lost 0 bases, with 17 bases between them. The V gene's germline CDR1 is SNHLY and CDR2 FYNNEI. This CDR3 is 18 amino acids long. CDR3 sequence reads: CASSREGGAFSGANVLTF. Here the CDR3 DNA reads TGTGCCAGCAGTCGGGAAGGGGGGGCCTTCTCTGGGGCCAACGTCCTGACTTTC.

The rearrangement uses TRBV6-2 or TRBV6-3 and TRBJ2-1; D possibly corresponds to TRBD2 (6 bases). Per the germline V gene, CDR1 is MNHEY and CDR2 is SVGEGT. V was pared by 7 bases and J by 1 base, with 11 bases between. The CDR3 sequence is 14 residues long. CDR3 in DNA: TGTGCCAGCACCCCTGGGGGGTCCTACAATGAGCAGTTCTTC. Translating it yields CASTPGGSYNEQFF.

The genes are TRBV3-1 (or the pseudogene TRBV3-2) and TRBJ2-1; 8 nucleotides match TRBD1. The ends lost 4 bases at V and 0 bases at J; junction bases unmatched: 8. CDR3 length: 17 amino acids. CDR1 LGHDT and CDR2 YNNKEL come from the germline V gene (reference sequence). CDR3 protein: CASSPGQVGSSYNEQFF. CDR3 in DNA: TGTGCCAGCAGCCCGGGACAGGTGGGGAGCTCCTACAATGAGCAGTTCTTC.

The DNA of the CDR3 is TGTGCCAGCAGTTCTGGACAGGGGGGGACCGGGGAGCTGTTTTTT. It specifies CASSSGQGGTGELFF. The V call is TRBV7-9, the J call TRBJ2-2; the match to TRBD1 covers 10 bases. This CDR3 contains 15 residues. Germline loops: CDR1 SEHNR, CDR2 FQNEAQ (reference sequence). V was pared by 6 bases and J by 5 bases, with 6 bases of the junction left unmatched. The complete variable domain, with remaining parts taken from reference TRBV7-9 and TRBJ2-2, reads DTGVSQNPRHKITKRGQNVTFRCDPISEHNRLYWYRQTLGQGPEFLTYFQNEAQLEKSRLLSDRFSAERPKGSFSTLEIQRTEQGDSAMYLCASSSGQGGTGELFFGEGSRLTVL.

The chain couples TRBV18 to TRBJ2-7; 16 bases fit TRBD2. The junction had 7 bases not matched to a gene; V was cut back by 5 bases and J by 0 bases. CDR1 and CDR2 from the germline V gene are KGHSH and LQKENI. The length of the CDR3 is 18 residues. This CDR3 is CASSAGTSGGVRSYEQYF. The DNA of the CDR3 is TGTGCCAGCTCAGCCGGGACTAGCGGGGGGGTACGCTCCTACGAGCAGTACTTC. Combining the CDR3 with reference TRBV18 and TRBJ2-7 gives the whole variable domain NAGVMQNPRHLVRRRGQEARLRCSPMKGHSHVYWYRQLPEEGLKFMVYLQKENIIDESGMPKERFSAEFPKEGPSILRIQQVVRGDSAAYFCASSAGTSGGVRSYEQYFGPGTRLTVT.

The rearrangement links TRBV28 to TRBJ2-7; 7 bases map to TRBD1. Per germline, CDR1 MDHEN and CDR2 SYDVKM. The V gene end was trimmed by 7 bases and the J gene end by 4 bases; junction bases not matched to a gene: 13. The length of the CDR3 is 15 residues. CDR3: CASTPTGQRNYEQYF. In DNA, the CDR3 is TGTGCCAGCACACCTACGGGACAGAGGAATTACGAGCAGTACTTC.

The genes are TRBV18 and TRBJ1-3, with 8 positions matching TRBD1. Losses at the gene ends were 6 bases for V and 2 bases for J; bases not matched to a gene: 6. This CDR3 comprises 15 residues. CDR1 and CDR2 from the germline V gene are KGHSH and LQKENI. The CDR3 nucleotides read TGTGCCAGCTCTCCCTTGGACAGGGCTGGAAACACCATATATTTT. Translated, it gives CASSPLDRAGNTIYF.

The chain combines TRBV7-9 with TRBJ1-5; D may be TRBD1 (6 bases). Germline CDR1 reads SEHNR; CDR2 reads FQNEAQ (reference sequence). Between the trimmed V and J ends, which lost 5 bases and 0 bases, there was a span of 11 bases. The CDR3 is 15 amino acids. CDR3 coding DNA: TGTGCCAGCAGCGGGCACAGGGATAGCAATCAGCCCCAGCATTTT. It is translated as CASSGHRDSNQPQHF.

This sequence joins TRBV30 and TRBJ1-4; D is undetermined. The CDR3 loop spans 12 amino acids. Germline V gene sequence: CDR1 GTSNPN, CDR2 SVGIG (reference sequence). V was trimmed by 5 bases and J by 7 bases, leaving 11 bases between them. This CDR3 reads CAWGEVGEKLFF. The DNA for the CDR3 is TGTGCCTGGGGGGAGGTGGGTGAAAAACTGTTTTTT.

The chain uses TRBV4-2 and TRBJ2-3; 11 bases are shared with TRBD1. Germline CDR1 is LGHNA and CDR2 is YNFKEQ. V shed 1 base, J shed 5 bases, and the junction held 2 bases outside the gene matches. This CDR3 contains 15 residues. CDR3 nucleotide sequence: TGTGCCAGCAGCCAAGGGGGACAGGGGGGAGATACGCAGTATTTT. This codes for CASSQGGQGGDTQYF.

The chain carries TRBV9 and TRBJ2-1; D perhaps matches TRBD2 (6 bases). CDR3 length: 15 amino acids. Germline CDR1 and CDR2: SGDLS and YYNGEE. V shed 0 bases and J shed 9 bases, with 16 bases lying between them. DNA of the CDR3: TGTGCCAGCAGCGTAGCGGGCCCAACGGAGGGTGAGCAGTTCTTC. As protein: CASSVAGPTEGEQFF.

The chain links TRBV5-6 to TRBJ1-6; D gene unclear. Germline CDR1 is SGHDT and CDR2 is YYEEEE. CDR3 length: 15 amino acids. V was shortened by 2 bases and J by 9 bases, with 15 bases between the two germline ends. CDR3 in DNA: TGTGCCAGCAGCTTCTTGGGCCCCGGAGGTTCACCCCTCCACTTT. Its protein is CASSFLGPGGSPLHF.

The chain links TRBV15 to TRBJ2-1, with 9 positions matching TRBD2. The CDR3 runs 15 residues. Germline values: CDR1 LNHNV, CDR2 YYDKDF (reference sequence). V lost 0 bases to trimming and J lost 7 bases; unmatched junction nucleotides: 4. The DNA for the CDR3 is TGTGCCACCAGCAGAGAGGCGGGAGGGAGGAATGAGCAGTTCTTC. Translation gives CATSREAGGRNEQFF.

V gene TRBV19 combines with J gene TRBJ2-5; 7 positions match TRBD2. With 3 bases clipped from V and 2 bases from J, the junction kept 12 bases outside the gene matches. This CDR3 has 17 amino acids. Looked up from germline, CDR1 is LNHDA and CDR2 is SQIVND (reference sequence). The CDR3 DNA follows: TGTGCCAGTAGTATCGCGGGTAGCGGGTCCCCTCAAGAGACCCAGTACTTC. As protein: CASSIAGSGSPQETQYF. The complete variable domain, with remaining parts taken from reference TRBV19 and TRBJ2-5, reads DGGITQSPKYLFRKEGQNVTLSCEQNLNHDAMYWYRQDPGQGLRLIYYSQIVNDFQKGDIAEGYSVSREKKESFPLTVTSAQKNPTAFYLCASSIAGSGSPQETQYFGPGTRLLVL.

CDR3 nucleotide sequence: TGTGCCAGTACAACAGGGGGCTGGGGGACTGAAGCTTTCTTT. Amino acids: CASTTGGWGTEAFF. The J gene is TRBJ1-1, the V gene TRBV19, with 9 nucleotides matching TRBD1. CDR1 is LNHDA, CDR2 SQIVND, per germline (reference sequence). The CDR3 runs to 14 residues. Trimming removed 7 bases from V and 5 bases from J; junction bases left unmatched: 8.

J is TRBJ2-1 and V is TRBV7-9, with 12 bases fitting TRBD2. Germline assignment: CDR1 SEHNR and CDR2 FQNEAQ (reference sequence). Germline trimming cut 5 bases from V and 3 bases from J; bases unmatched to any gene: 5. The CDR3 has 16 residues. CDR3 sequence reads: CASSLGLAGIYNEQFF. CDR3 DNA: TGTGCCAGCAGCCTCGGACTAGCGGGGATCTACAATGAGCAGTTCTTC.